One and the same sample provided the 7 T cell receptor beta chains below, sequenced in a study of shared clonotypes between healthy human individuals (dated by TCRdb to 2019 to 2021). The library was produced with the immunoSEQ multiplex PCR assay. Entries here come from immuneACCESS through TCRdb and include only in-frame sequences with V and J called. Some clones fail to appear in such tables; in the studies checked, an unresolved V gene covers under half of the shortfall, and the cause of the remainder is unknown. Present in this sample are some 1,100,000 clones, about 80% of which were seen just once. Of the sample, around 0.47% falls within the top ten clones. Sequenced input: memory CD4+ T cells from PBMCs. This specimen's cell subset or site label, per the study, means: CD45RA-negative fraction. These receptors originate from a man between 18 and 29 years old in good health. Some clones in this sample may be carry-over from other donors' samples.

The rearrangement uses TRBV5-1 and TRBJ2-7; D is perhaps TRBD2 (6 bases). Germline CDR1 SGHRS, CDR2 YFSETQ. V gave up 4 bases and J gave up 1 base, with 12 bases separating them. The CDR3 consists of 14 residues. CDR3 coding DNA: TGCGCCAGCAGCGCTTCCGGGGGTTCCTACGAGCAGTACTTC. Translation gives CASSASGGSYEQYF.

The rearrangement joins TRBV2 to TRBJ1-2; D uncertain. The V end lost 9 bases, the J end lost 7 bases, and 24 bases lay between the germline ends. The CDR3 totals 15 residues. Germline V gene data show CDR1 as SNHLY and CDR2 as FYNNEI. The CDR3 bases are TGTGCCAGTAGACTCATCCTAACAAAAATAGGTGGCTACACCTTC. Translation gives CASRLILTKIGGYTF.

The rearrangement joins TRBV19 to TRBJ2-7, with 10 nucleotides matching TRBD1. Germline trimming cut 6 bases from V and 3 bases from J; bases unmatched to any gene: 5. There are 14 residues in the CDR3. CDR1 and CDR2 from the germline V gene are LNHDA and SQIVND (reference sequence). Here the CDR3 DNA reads TGTGCCAGTAGGCCCGGGACAGGGGTCTACGAGCAGTACTTC. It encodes CASRPGTGVYEQYF.

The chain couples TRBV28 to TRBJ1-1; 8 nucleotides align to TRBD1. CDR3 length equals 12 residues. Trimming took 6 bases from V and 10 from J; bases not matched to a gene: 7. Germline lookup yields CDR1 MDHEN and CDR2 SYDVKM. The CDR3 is CASRRTGNVAFF. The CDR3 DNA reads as TGTGCCAGCAGGCGGACAGGGAATGTAGCTTTCTTT.

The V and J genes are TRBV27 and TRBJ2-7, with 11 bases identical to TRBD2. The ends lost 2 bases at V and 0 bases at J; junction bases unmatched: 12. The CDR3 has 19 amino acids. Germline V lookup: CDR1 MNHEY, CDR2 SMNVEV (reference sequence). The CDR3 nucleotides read TGTGCCAGCAGTTTACGATTCGGTAGCGGGAGGGGGATCTCCTACGAGCAGTACTTC. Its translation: CASSLRFGSGRGISYEQYF.

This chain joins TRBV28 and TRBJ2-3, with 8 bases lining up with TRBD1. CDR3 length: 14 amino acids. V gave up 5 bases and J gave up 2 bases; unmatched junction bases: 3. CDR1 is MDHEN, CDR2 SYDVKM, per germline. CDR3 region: CASSNRGTTDTQYF. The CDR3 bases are TGTGCCAGCAGTAACAGGGGGACCACAGATACGCAGTATTTT.

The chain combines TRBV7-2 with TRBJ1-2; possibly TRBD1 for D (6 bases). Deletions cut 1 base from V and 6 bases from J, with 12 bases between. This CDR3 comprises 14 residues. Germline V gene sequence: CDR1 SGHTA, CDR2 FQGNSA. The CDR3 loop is CASSLGGTPHGYTF. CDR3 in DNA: TGTGCCAGCAGCTTAGGGGGGACACCTCATGGCTACACCTTC.